The sequence of this TCR beta chain was determined in a study of blood T cell repertoires in COVID-19. The table came from immunoSEQ multiplex PCR; TCRdb's copy has only in-frame clones and leaves some out. This table has under 200,000 clones, roughly 82% appearing once. The junction had 3 bases not matched to a gene; V was cut back by 6 bases and J by 4 bases. Looked up from germline, CDR1 is DFQATT and CDR2 is SNEGSKA (reference sequence). The CDR3 is 11 amino acids. The sequence was obtained from a man aged 35-49 years with acute COVID-19. The chain recombines TRBV20-1 with TRBJ2-7, with 7 nucleotides matching TRBD1. Sequenced sample: PBMCs or T cells enriched from blood (not recorded which). The CDR3: CSADRAYEQYF. Written as DNA, the CDR3 is TGCAGTGCAGACAGGGCATACGAGCAGTACTTC.